This is a list of T cell receptor beta chains from one sample in a study of vaccination effects on CD4 cells after COVID-19. For these TCRs, the target antigens are not known. Using immunoSEQ multiplex PCR, the repertoire was profiled, and TCRdb retains in-frame clones only, with some absent. The table records around 81,000 clones, around 74% of them present only once. The specimen comprised CD4+ T cells from PBMCs cultured with HCoV-OC43 spike peptides, sampled after COVID-19 vaccination. The source of these receptors is a human donor who received a COVID-19 vaccine. Both conserved end residues are part of each CDR3. A D gene is named only where the DNA matches it firmly. The size field is filled for only some rows; it gives once, few, many or a size class.

cdr3_length clone_size d_call j_call v_call cdr3_nt cdr3_aa
12 NA NA TRBJ1-5 TRBV30 TGTGCCTGGAGTGAAAGCAATCAGCCCCAGCATTTT CAWSESNQPQHF
15 NA NA TRBJ2-5 TRBV5-5 TGTGCCAGCAGCTCCGGAGAGGCGACCCAAGAGACCCAGTACTTC CASSSGEATQETQYF
14 NA TRBD1 TRBJ1-1 TRBV5-1 TGCGCCAGCAGCTCACAGGGGATCGTCACTGAAGCTTTCTTT CASSSQGIVTEAFF
16 NA NA TRBJ2-5 TRBV21-1 TGTGCCAGCAGCGCGAGGGACAGGGGTCCCCAAGAGACCCAGTACTTC CASSARDRGPQETQYF
13 NA TRBD1 TRBJ1-1 TRBV4-2 TGTGCCAGCAGCTCCGGACAGGGCCTTGAAGCTTTCTTT CASSSGQGLEAFF
14 NA NA TRBJ2-5 TRBV4-1 TGCGCCAGCAGCCAATTGAGGCTGCGCGGGACCCAGTACTTC CASSQLRLRGTQYF
13 NA NA TRBJ1-4 TRBV20-1 TGCAGTGCTAGTTGGGCAGGGATCCAAAAACTGTTTTTT CSASWAGIQKLFF
12 NA NA TRBJ1-3 TRBV5-5 TGTGCCAGCAGCCAGGGCGGAAACACCATATATTTT CASSQGGNTIYF
13 once NA TRBJ1-3 TRBV6-5 TGTGCCAGCGGTTTAGCCTCTGGAAACACCATATATTTT CASGLASGNTIYF
14 NA TRBD1 TRBJ2-1 TRBV25-1 TGTGCCAGCAGCTCGGACAGGGCGGGTAATGAGCAGTTCTTC CASSSDRAGNEQFF
14 few NA TRBJ1-6 TRBV4-1 TGCGCCAGCAGCCAAGAAAGGATGCGGGGGCCCCTCCACTTT CASSQERMRGPLHF
16 NA TRBD1 TRBJ1-5 TRBV19 TGTGCCAGTAGTACCCCGGGACAGGTAGGCAATCAGCCCCAGCATTTT CASSTPGQVGNQPQHF
12 NA NA TRBJ1-1 TRBV12-3/TRBV12-4 TGTGCCAGCACGGGGGGTAAGGCTGAAGCTTTCTTT CASTGGKAEAFF
18 NA NA TRBJ1-6 TRBV4-1 TGCGCCAGCAGCCAAGATGGGGACCGAGGCTCCTATAATTCACCCCTCCACTTT CASSQDGDRGSYNSPLHF
16 few NA TRBJ2-2 TRBV7-8 TGTGCCAGCAGCTTAAAGGAGGGTCTAGCATCCGGGGAGCTGTTTTTT CASSLKEGLASGELFF
16 NA TRBD2 TRBJ2-2 TRBV3-1/TRBV3-2 TGTGCCAGCAGCCAAGAGCGGGGGACTGTCACCGGGGAGCTGTTTTTT CASSQERGTVTGELFF
14 NA NA TRBJ2-5 TRBV7-9 TGTGCCAGCAGCTTATATACAGGGAGGGAGACCCAGTACTTC CASSLYTGRETQYF
17 NA TRBD2 TRBJ2-3 TRBV30 TGTGCCTGGAGTGTAGGAAATCTAGCGGAGATTGAAGATACGCAGTATTTT CAWSVGNLAEIEDTQYF
16 once NA TRBJ1-6 TRBV9 TGTGCCAGCAGCCTTATGGACGGCTCCTATAATTCACCCCTCCACTTT CASSLMDGSYNSPLHF
17 NA TRBD1 TRBJ1-1 TRBV5-1 TGCGCCAGCAGCTATCCCCGGGACAGGGGAGTGAACACTGAAGCTTTCTTT CASSYPRDRGVNTEAFF
13 NA NA TRBJ2-3 TRBV29-1 TGCAGCGTTGCAGAGGTTTCCACAGATACGCAGTATTTT CSVAEVSTDTQYF
17 NA TRBD1 TRBJ1-2 TRBV9 TGTGCCAGCAGCGCCTGGACAGGGGCGGCGGGTGACTATGGCTACACCTTC CASSAWTGAAGDYGYTF
13 NA NA TRBJ1-1 TRBV7-3 TGTGCCAGCAGCTTATCAGGGTTGACTGAAGCTTTCTTT CASSLSGLTEAFF
14 NA TRBD2 TRBJ2-5 TRBV5-4 TGTGCCAGCAGCGACGGGAGGGGGGCTGAGACCCAGTACTTC CASSDGRGAETQYF
13 NA NA TRBJ1-5 TRBV2 TGTGCCAGCAGGTCCGACAGGAATCAGCCCCAGCATTTT CASRSDRNQPQHF
15 NA NA TRBJ1-3 TRBV6-5 TGTGCCAGCAGTTACAAGAAGAACTCTGGAAACACCATATATTTT CASSYKKNSGNTIYF
12 few NA TRBJ1-3 TRBV2 TGTGCCAGCAGAACTCCTGGAAACACCATATATTTT CASRTPGNTIYF
11 NA TRBD1 TRBJ1-1 TRBV2 TGTGCCGGACAGGGGTCCACTGAAGCTTTCTTT CAGQGSTEAFF
15 NA NA TRBJ2-3 TRBV4-2 TGTGCCAGCAGCCGAGACCCAGACCCCACAGATACGCAGTATTTT CASSRDPDPTDTQYF
15 NA TRBD1 TRBJ2-3 TRBV4-3 TGCGCCAGCAGCCGCAGAGACAGGGCACCAGATACGCAGTATTTT CASSRRDRAPDTQYF
13 NA NA TRBJ1-5 TRBV7-2 TGTGCCAGCAGCTTAGGGGAGTTTGAGCCCCAGCATTTT CASSLGEFEPQHF
16 NA TRBD2 TRBJ2-1 TRBV28 TGTGCCAGCTTACGGTCTGGGGACTATCTAATCAATGAGCAGTTCTTC CASLRSGDYLINEQFF